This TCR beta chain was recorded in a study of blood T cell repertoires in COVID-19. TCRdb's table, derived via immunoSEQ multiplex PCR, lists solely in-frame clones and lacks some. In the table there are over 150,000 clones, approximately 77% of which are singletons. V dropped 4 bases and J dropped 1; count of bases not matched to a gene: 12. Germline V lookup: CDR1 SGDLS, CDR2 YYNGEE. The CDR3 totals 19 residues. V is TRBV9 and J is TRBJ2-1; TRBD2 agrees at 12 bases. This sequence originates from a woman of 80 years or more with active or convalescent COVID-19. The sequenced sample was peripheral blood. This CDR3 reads CASSPLTSGSIISYNEQFF. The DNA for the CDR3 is TGTGCCAGCAGCCCCTTGACTAGCGGGAGTATTATTTCCTACAATGAGCAGTTCTTC.